This T cell receptor beta chain is from a study of shared clonotypes between healthy human individuals. Across the study: CD4 naive and CD4 memory each took three plates per donor, while CD8 naive took two and CD8 memory one. Study-level findings and limits: Sampling used blood alone; tissue repertoires probably differ.

Profiling relied on immunoSEQ multiplex PCR, and the TCRdb table lists in-frame clones only, not all of them. The sample lists about 1 million clones; approximately 76% were seen once. As regards this clone: Its specificity is not known.

V trimming: 0 bases; J trimming: 6 bases; junction bases outside the gene matches: 10. In germline, CDR1 is SGDLS, CDR2 YYNGEE. This CDR3 spans 16 amino acids. Material: memory CD4+ T cells sorted from blood. Subset specified: CD45RA-negative fraction. This TCR derives from a man aged 18 to 29 in good health. V and J are TRBV9 and TRBJ2-5; 8 positions agree with TRBD1. CDR3 protein: CASSVARYRGSKTQYF. CDR3 DNA sequence: TGTGCCAGCAGCGTAGCCCGTTACAGGGGGTCAAAGACCCAGTACTTC.